This TCR beta chain was captured in a study of cytomegalovirus exposure and HLA in healthy donors. General study points: There were 160 or so TCR beta chains listed as cytomegalovirus-associated. Through in vitro validation, three CMV-associated chains were shown to be specific for CMV antigens. Follow-up analysis seemed to connect common viral pathogens with several of the most significant clusters identified.

The PCR had 60 Vbeta and 13 Jbeta primers. The data were produced by immunoSEQ multiplex PCR, yet TCRdb's version contains in-frame clones alone and is incomplete. This sample has about 120,000 clones, with 70% to 85% found just once. A note on this clone: Its specificity is unknown.

Sequences were obtained from PBMCs. The TCR sequence derives from a man aged 45-65 years in good health and CMV-seropositive.

This CDR3 reads CASSLGLAGRHEQYF. The DNA of the CDR3 is TGTGCCAGCAGCTTAGGGCTAGCGGGGAGGCACGAGCAGTACTTC. This chain uses TRBV7-2 with TRBJ2-7; 9 nucleotides line up with TRBD2. J was trimmed by 5 bases and V by 1 base; bases with no gene match: 6. This CDR3 contains 15 residues. Germline-derived CDR1 and CDR2 are SGHTA and FQGNSA.